This entry is about one TCR beta chain. Antigen specificity is unknown. TCRdb reprocessed the RT-PCR reads with MiXCR, giving one entry per CDR3 protein. The sample has about 520,000 distinct CDR3 sequences, 25% seen once. These data are taken from a study of response to subunit inactivated influenza vaccine. Findings and limits, study-wide: That few new T cells are recruited by each seasonal influenza vaccination was the authors' suggestion.

Looked up from germline, CDR1 is SGHRS and CDR2 is YFSETQ. Deletions cut 0 bases from V and 4 bases from J, with 16 bases between. This CDR3 contains 16 residues. The J gene is TRBJ2-5, the V gene TRBV5-1; D is unclear. The clonotype originates from a man aged 50 or older who received an inactivated influenza vaccine. Sequenced material: CD4+ T cells sorted from PBMCs, taken 4 to 6 days after vaccination. CDR3 amino acids: CASSLVVGRGRETQYF. The DNA of the CDR3 is TGCGCCAGCAGCTTGGTAGTCGGCCGTGGCAGAGAGACCCAGTACTTC. The full variable domain, rest sourced from reference TRBV5-1 and TRBJ2-5, is KAGVTQTPRYLIKTRGQQVTLSCSPISGHRSVSWYQQTPGQGLQFLFEYFSETQRNKGNFPGRFSGRQFSNSRSEMNVSTLELGDSALYLCASSLVVGRGRETQYFGPGTRLLVL.